The sequence of this T cell receptor beta chain was determined in a study of shared clonotypes between healthy human individuals. About this clone: Other DNA variants within this sample encode the same CDR3.

TCRdb keeps only in-frame clones here, not all; method: immunoSEQ multiplex PCR. The table includes around 500,000 clones, about four fifths detected once. Trimming cost V 4 bases and J 5 bases; bases outside gene matches: 3. CDR3 length: 16 residues. The germline V gene has CDR1 SGHDT and CDR2 YYEEEE. Material for sequencing was PBMCs. The receptor was isolated from a middle-aged woman in good health. Some clones in this sample may be carry-over from other donors' samples. This rearrangement joins TRBV5-6 to TRBJ2-2, with 15 bases fitting TRBD2. CDR3 sequence reads: CASSGLAGGPTGELFF. The CDR3 nucleotides are TGTGCCAGCAGCGGACTAGCGGGAGGGCCAACCGGGGAGCTGTTTTTT.